Listed below are T cell receptor beta chains from one sample, sequenced in a study of cytomegalovirus exposure and HLA in healthy donors. The table came from immunoSEQ multiplex PCR; TCRdb's copy has only in-frame clones and leaves some out. The table has more than 85,000 clones, roughly 80% seen once; the top ten hold 14%. The sequencing input was PBMCs. The source of these receptors is a male donor in good health and CMV-seropositive. Both conserved end residues are part of each CDR3. D genes are given only for firm matches. Clone size is given for some rows only: seen once, a few or many times, or a class if the clone is expanded.

J: TRBJ2-7
size: .
V: TRBV19
D: TRBD2
CDR3: CASSIGRGYTYEQYF
DNA: TGTGCCAGTAGTATCGGGAGGGGGTACACCTACGAGCAGTACTTC

J: TRBJ2-1
size: once
V: TRBV7-9
D: TRBD2
CDR3: CASSTSLAGGKNEQFF
DNA: TGTGCCAGCAGCACATCCCTAGCGGGGGGAAAAAATGAGCAGTTCTTC

J: TRBJ1-2
size: .
V: TRBV4-3
D: .
CDR3: CASSPTTLDNYGYTF
DNA: TGCGCCAGCAGCCCTACTACATTAGATAACTATGGCTACACCTTC

J: TRBJ2-5
size: .
V: TRBV7-8
D: .
CDR3: CASSLKVTAQETQYF
DNA: TGTGCCAGCAGCTTAAAAGTGACAGCCCAAGAGACCCAGTACTTC

J: TRBJ2-7
size: .
V: TRBV5-4
D: .
CDR3: CASSLAVSDYEQYF
DNA: TGTGCCAGCAGCTTGGCCGTGAGCGACTACGAGCAGTACTTC

J: TRBJ2-7
size: .
V: TRBV29-1
D: .
CDR3: CSARDTRSYEQYF
DNA: TGCAGCGCCCGGGACACGCGGTCCTACGAGCAGTACTTC

J: TRBJ2-1
size: .
V: TRBV7-7
D: TRBD2
CDR3: CAIGTSANEQFF
DNA: TGTGCTATTGGGACTAGCGCCAATGAGCAGTTCTTC

J: TRBJ1-2
size: few
V: TRBV6-5
D: TRBD1
CDR3: CASSPTGTGAYGYTF
DNA: TGTGCCAGCAGTCCTACCGGGACAGGCGCCTATGGCTACACCTTC

J: TRBJ1-2
size: .
V: TRBV7-6
D: TRBD1
CDR3: CASSFFILGQGTITNYGYTF
DNA: TGTGCCAGCAGCTTCTTCATCCTAGGACAGGGAACAATTACTAACTATGGCTACACCTTC

J: TRBJ1-2
size: .
V: TRBV7-9
D: TRBD1
CDR3: CASSYSGQGIGGYTF
DNA: TGTGCCAGCAGCTACTCGGGACAGGGAATAGGTGGCTACACCTTC

J: TRBJ2-5
size: .
V: TRBV19
D: .
CDR3: CASSIRGTGIQETQYF
DNA: TGTGCCAGTAGTATAAGGGGGACGGGGATCCAAGAGACCCAGTACTTC

J: TRBJ1-2
size: .
V: TRBV10-3
D: .
CDR3: CAISDPTEANYGYTF
DNA: TGTGCCATCAGTGACCCGACAGAAGCTAACTATGGCTACACCTTC